The clone carrying this TCR beta chain was counted many times. TCRdb re-derived calls from the 5' RACE reads in MiXCR, one entry per CDR3 protein. The repertoire holds fewer than 400,000 distinct CDR3 sequences, about 10% seen once, with roughly 3% in the top ten. This specimen belongs to a study of T cells after yellow fever vaccination. This receptor was obtained from a man between 18 and 35 years old who received the YFV17D yellow fever vaccine. The sample in question was CD4+ T cells sorted from PBMCs, obtained 45 days after the yellow fever booster vaccination.

CDR3 sequence (DNA): TGTGCCAGCAGTACCCGGTGGAGGGGACAGCCCCAGCATTTT. Its protein is CASSTRWRGQPQHF. This sequence joins TRBV12-3 or TRBV12-4 and TRBJ1-5; maybe TRBD1 (5 bases). With 5 bases removed from V and 7 bases from J, the gap between germline ends came to 15 bases. The CDR3 totals 14 residues.